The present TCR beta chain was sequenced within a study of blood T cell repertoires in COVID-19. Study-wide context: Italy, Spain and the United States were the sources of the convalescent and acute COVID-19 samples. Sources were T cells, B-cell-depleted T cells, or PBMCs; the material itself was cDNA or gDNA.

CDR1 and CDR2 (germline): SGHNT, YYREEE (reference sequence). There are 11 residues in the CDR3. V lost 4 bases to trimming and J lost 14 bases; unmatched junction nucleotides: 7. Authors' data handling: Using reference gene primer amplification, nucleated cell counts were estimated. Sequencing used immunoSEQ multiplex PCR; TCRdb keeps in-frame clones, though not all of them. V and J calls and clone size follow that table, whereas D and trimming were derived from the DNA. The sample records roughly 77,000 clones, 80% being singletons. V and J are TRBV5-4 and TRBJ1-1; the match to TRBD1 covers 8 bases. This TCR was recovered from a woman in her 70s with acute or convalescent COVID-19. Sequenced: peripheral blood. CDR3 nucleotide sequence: TGTGCCAGCAGCCCGGACAGGGTAGCCTTCTTT. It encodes CASSPDRVAFF.